The TCR beta chain under discussion was sequenced for a study of T cells after yellow fever vaccination. Turning to the study itself: Researchers used SMART-Seq v4 Ultra Low Input to prepare fractions that had low cell numbers. Regarding the study as a whole: Weaker, the secondary response peaked sooner, at day 5 versus 15. Most clones from primary vaccination were detected again post-booster (roughly 96% CD4, 88% CD8).

TCRdb processed the 5' RACE reads anew with MiXCR; each CDR3 protein has one entry. Found here are roughly 340,000 distinct CDR3 sequences, around 4.1% of them singletons; the top ten hold 24%. The CDR3 totals 14 residues. The V and J ends lost 4 bases and 7 bases respectively, with 17 bases between them. CDR1 and CDR2 from the germline V gene are SGHRS and YFSETQ. This clonotype was observed many times. Antigen unknown. The receptor was isolated from a man in his late teens or twenties who received the YFV17D yellow fever vaccine. This chain joins TRBV5-1 and TRBJ1-2; D is unclear. Sequencing was performed on PBMCs, taken 5 days after the yellow fever booster vaccination. CDR3 sequence reads: CASSPSFSVGGYTF. DNA of the CDR3: TGCGCCAGCAGCCCATCCTTCTCGGTTGGTGGCTACACCTTC.